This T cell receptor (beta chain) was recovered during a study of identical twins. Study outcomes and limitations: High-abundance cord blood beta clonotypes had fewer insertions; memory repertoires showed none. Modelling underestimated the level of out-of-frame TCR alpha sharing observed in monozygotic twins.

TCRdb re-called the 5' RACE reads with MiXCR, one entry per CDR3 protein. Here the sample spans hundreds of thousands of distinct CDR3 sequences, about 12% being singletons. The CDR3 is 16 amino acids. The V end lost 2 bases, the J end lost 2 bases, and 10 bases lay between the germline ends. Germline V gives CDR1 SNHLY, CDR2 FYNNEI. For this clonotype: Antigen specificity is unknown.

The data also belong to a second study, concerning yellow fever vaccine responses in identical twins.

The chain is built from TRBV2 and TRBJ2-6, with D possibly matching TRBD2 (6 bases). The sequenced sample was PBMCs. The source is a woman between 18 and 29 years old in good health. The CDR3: CASSERSGAGANVLTF. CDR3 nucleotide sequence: TGTGCCAGCAGTGAAAGGTCGGGGGCTGGGGCCAACGTCCTGACTTTC.